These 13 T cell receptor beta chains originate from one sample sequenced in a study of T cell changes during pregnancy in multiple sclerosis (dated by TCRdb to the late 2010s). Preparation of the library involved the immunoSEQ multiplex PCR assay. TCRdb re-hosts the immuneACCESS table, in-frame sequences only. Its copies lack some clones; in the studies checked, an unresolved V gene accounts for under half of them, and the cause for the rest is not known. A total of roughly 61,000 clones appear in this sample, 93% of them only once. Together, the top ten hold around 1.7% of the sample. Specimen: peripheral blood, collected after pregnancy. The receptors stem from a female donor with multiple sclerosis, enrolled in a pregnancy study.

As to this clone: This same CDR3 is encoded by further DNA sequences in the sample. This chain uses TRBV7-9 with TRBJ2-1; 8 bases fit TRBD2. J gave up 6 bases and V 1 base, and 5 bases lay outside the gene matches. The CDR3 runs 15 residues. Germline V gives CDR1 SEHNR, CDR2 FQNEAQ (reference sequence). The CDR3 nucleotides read TGTGCCAGCAGCTTAGTAACTAGCGGACGCAATGAGCAGTTCTTC. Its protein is CASSLVTSGRNEQFF.

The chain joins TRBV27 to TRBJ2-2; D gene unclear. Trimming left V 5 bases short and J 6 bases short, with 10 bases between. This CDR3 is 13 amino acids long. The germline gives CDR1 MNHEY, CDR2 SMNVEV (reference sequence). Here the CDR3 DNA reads TGTGCCAGCAGTCCCCTTCTTGCCGGGGAGCTGTTTTTT. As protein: CASSPLLAGELFF.

The DNA of the CDR3 is TGCAGCGTCGTCCTGGAGGGTTCGTATGAAGCTTTCTTT. It codes for CSVVLEGSYEAFF. V usage is TRBV29-1 and J usage is TRBJ1-1; D is unclear. CDR3 size: 13 residues. V was pared by 6 bases and J by 7 bases, with 18 bases between. CDR1 SQVTM and CDR2 ANQGSEA come from the germline V gene. Looking up the rest from reference TRBV29-1 and TRBJ1-1 gives the full variable domain: SAVISQKPSRDICQRGTSLTIQCQVDSQVTMMFWYRQQPGQSLTLIATANQGSEATYESGFVIDKFPISRPNLTFSTLTVSNMSPEDSSIYLCSVVLEGSYEAFFGQGTRLTVV.

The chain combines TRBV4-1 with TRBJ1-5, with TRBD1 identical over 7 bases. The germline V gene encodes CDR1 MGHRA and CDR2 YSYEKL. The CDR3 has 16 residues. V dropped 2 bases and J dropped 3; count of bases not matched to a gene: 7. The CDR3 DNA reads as TGCGCCAGCAGCCAACAACGGACAGGCTACAATCAGCCCCAGCATTTT. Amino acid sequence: CASSQQRTGYNQPQHF.

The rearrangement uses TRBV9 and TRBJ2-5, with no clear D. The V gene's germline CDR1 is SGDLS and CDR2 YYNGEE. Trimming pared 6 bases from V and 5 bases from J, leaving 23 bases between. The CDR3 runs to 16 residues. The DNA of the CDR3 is TGTGCCAGCATGTCTCCCCGGTCGCCCTCCCGTGAGACCCAGTACTTC. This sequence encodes CASMSPRSPSRETQYF.

The CDR3 DNA follows: TGTGCCAGCAGCGCGACAGGGAATAGCAATCAGCCCCAGCATTTT. Residues: CASSATGNSNQPQHF. The V call is TRBV9, the J call TRBJ1-5; 7 bases fit TRBD1. Germline V gene lookup returns CDR1 SGDLS and CDR2 YYNGEE. This CDR3 is built from 15 residues. The V and J ends lost 3 bases and 0 bases, in that order; junction bases with no gene match: 3. Full variable domain (rest looked up from reference TRBV9 and TRBJ1-5): DSGVTQTPKHLITATGQRVTLRCSPRSGDLSVYWYQQSLDQGLQFLIQYYNGEERAKGNILERFSAQQFPDLHSELNLSSLELGDSALYFCASSATGNSNQPQHFGDGTRLSIL.

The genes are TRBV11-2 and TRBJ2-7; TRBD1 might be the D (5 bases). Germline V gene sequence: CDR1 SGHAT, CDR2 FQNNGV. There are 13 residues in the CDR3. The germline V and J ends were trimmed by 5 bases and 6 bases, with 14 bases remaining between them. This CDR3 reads CASSRAGSPEQYF. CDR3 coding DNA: TGTGCCAGCAGCAGGGCAGGGTCACCCGAGCAGTACTTC.

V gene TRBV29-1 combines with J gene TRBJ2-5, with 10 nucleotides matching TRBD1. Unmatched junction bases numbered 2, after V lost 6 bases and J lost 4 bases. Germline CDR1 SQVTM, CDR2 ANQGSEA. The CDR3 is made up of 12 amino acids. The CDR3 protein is CSVDRGAETQYF. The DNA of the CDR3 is TGCAGCGTGGACAGGGGGGCAGAGACCCAGTACTTC.

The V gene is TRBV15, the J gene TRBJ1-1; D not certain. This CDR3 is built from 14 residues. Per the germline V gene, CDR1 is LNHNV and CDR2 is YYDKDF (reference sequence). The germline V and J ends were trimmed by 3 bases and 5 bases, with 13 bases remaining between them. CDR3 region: CATSRDFGGTEAFF. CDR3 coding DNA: TGTGCCACCAGCAGGGATTTTGGAGGGACTGAAGCTTTCTTT. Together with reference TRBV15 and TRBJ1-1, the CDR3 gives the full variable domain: DAMVIQNPRYQVTQFGKPVTLSCSQTLNHNVMYWYQQKSSQAPKLLFHYYDKDFNNEADTPDNFQSRRPNTSFCFLDIRSPGLGDTAMYLCATSRDFGGTEAFFGQGTRLTVV.

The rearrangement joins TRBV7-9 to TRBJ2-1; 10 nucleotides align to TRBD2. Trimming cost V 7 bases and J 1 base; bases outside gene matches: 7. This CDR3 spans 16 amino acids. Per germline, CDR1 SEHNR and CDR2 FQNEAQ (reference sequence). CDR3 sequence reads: CASNQVAGGSYNEQFF. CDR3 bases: TGTGCCAGCAACCAGGTAGCGGGAGGTTCCTACAATGAGCAGTTCTTC.

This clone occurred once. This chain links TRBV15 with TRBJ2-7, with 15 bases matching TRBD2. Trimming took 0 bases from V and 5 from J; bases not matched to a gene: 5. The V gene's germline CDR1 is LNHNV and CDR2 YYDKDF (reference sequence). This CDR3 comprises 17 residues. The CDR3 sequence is CATSRDLGLAGGNEQYF. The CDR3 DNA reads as TGTGCCACCAGCAGAGACCTGGGACTAGCGGGAGGAAACGAGCAGTACTTC. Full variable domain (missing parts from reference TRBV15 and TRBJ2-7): DAMVIQNPRYQVTQFGKPVTLSCSQTLNHNVMYWYQQKSSQAPKLLFHYYDKDFNNEADTPDNFQSRRPNTSFCFLDIRSPGLGDTAMYLCATSRDLGLAGGNEQYFGPGTRLTVT.

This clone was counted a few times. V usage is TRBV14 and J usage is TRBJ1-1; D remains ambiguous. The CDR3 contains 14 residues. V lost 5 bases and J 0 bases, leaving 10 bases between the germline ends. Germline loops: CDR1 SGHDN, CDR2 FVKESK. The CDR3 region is CASSYAGMNTEAFF. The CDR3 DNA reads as TGTGCCAGCAGCTACGCGGGAATGAACACTGAAGCTTTCTTT. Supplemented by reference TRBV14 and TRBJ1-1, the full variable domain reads EAGVTQFPSHSVIEKGQTVTLRCDPISGHDNLYWYRRVMGKEIKFLLHFVKESKQDESGMPNNRFLAERTGGTYSTLKVQPAELEDSGVYFCASSYAGMNTEAFFGQGTRLTVV.

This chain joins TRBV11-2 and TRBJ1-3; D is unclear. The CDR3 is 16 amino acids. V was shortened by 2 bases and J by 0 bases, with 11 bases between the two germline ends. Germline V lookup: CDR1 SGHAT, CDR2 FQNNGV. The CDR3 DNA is TGTGCCAGCAGCTTAAACAGTCTTGACTCTGGAAACACCATATATTTT. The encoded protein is CASSLNSLDSGNTIYF.